This T cell receptor (beta chain) was documented in a study of blood T cells in healthy people across ages (dated by TCRdb to between 2014 and 2017). In the study overall: In model experiments, template switching captured about one uniquely barcoded TCR beta cDNA molecule for every two T cells. The donors were split into four age groups: young (average approximately 16 years), middle-aged (39), aged (over 55) and long-lived (roughly 88). To avoid experimental bias, donors of different ages were spread randomly across the sequencing lanes. Using the same blood draw, the study looked at two additional independent replicas of 1 million unique cDNA reads for two donors, one aged 18 to 30 and the other aged 80 or older. To track age-related changes in TCR beta repertoire diversity, the study relied on deep sequencing normalized with unique cDNA molecular identifiers. What the study reported, not specific to this receptor: Total diversity estimates from one million sequenced T cells were considered lower bounds and underestimates. The CMV infection status of donors was not known, potentially confounding age-related changes in expanded clonotypes. Because profiling used bulk unsorted PBMCs, naive and antigen-experienced compartments could not be compared conclusively. As age increased, observed TCR beta diversity per million T cells dropped in a roughly linear way, and a significant reduction was already evident by age 40. The long-lived group showed more naive CD4+ T cells, fewer expanded clones and increased TCR diversity than the aged group, suggesting age selection. Observed TCR beta diversity correlated strongly with the percentage of naive T cells measured by flow cytometry.

CDR1 SGHTA and CDR2 FQGTGA are derived from the germline V gene. At the junction V is shortened by 5 bases and J by 2 bases, with 17 bases in between. The CDR3 covers 16 residues, taking in both the cysteine and the phenylalanine. The sequence is cut down to CDR3 DNA, 48 bases in frame from base 1. Donors were around 37 systemically healthy Caucasian individuals from Russia aged roughly 6 to 90 years. About 10 milliliters of peripheral blood were drawn from each donor into EDTA-treated Vacutainer tubes. Ficoll-Paque density-gradient centrifugation was used to isolate PBMCs, with at least 7 million obtained per sample. Trizol reagent was used to extract total RNA from PBMCs, with at least 5 micrograms per sample. For every donor, an aliquot of PBMCs went through flow cytometry to measure the percentages of naive CD45RAhigh/CD27high T cells. A few counts support this clonotype. Its antigen remains undetermined. No base quality values were provided; no much bigger clone lies one nucleotide off.

Library generation was performed with 5' RACE. TCRdb names Illumina HiSeq 2500 as the instrument used. A second PCR of about 7 to 12 cycles was performed with a sample-barcoded 5' primer and a J-beta primer mix. A template-switch 5' adaptor carrying 12 random nucleotides introduced a unique molecular identifier onto each TCR beta cDNA molecule. Each sample yielded at least 3 million CDR3-containing paired-end reads. First-strand cDNA synthesis was performed from all RNA using the Mint cDNA synthesis kit, with priming by a TRBC-specific oligonucleotide. After uracil-DNA glycosylase treatment, a first 18-cycle PCR used universal primers M1SS and BC2_uni_R on all cDNA. The authors' pipeline ran thus. Each sample was normalized by randomly selecting 1 million high-quality reads, each carrying a distinct molecular identifier. Instead of being binned into consensus sequences, reads that shared molecular identifiers were thrown out. MiTCR, run with a Q25 quality threshold and the strictest error-elimination algorithm, handled CDR3 identification, clonotype clustering and error correction. Lower-bound total TCR beta diversity was estimated with a nonparametric unseen species model using Euler transformation. Clones were called with MiXCR by TCRdb after fastp trimmed the public reads at Q25, and only in-frame beta chains were retained. Each record represents a unique CDR3 protein, reported with the most common genes and DNA among its rows. The V and J calls come from TCRdb's annotation, not from the publication. The sample has around 1.5 million distinct CDR3 sequences on record, roughly 32% of them singletons. About 11% of the sample is in the top ten clones.

This clonotype originated in a woman aged 25-40 years in good health. The sequence links TRBV7-3 to TRBJ2-3, and possibly TRBD1, on 5 matching bases. Sample: blood. The CDR3 reads as follows: CASSPDSSTFTDTQYF. The DNA sequence reads TGTGCCAGCAGCCCTGACAGTTCGACGTTCACAGATACGCAGTATTTT.